This T cell receptor beta chain derives from a study of shared clonotypes between healthy human individuals. Splitting of CD4+ cells produced CD45RA+ naive and CD45RA-negative memory subsets. Study observations and caveats: Clonotypes not shared had lower generation probabilities than those common to all four donors. Naive subsets generally had larger estimated richness than memory subsets.

Concerning this clone itself: Antigen unknown.

The trim removed 4 bases at V and 7 bases at J, leaving 7 bases unmatched. Per the germline V gene, CDR1 is MGHRA and CDR2 is YSYEKL. This CDR3 comprises 16 residues. Here immunoSEQ multiplex PCR was the method, and the copy in TCRdb shows in-frame clones only, minus some. Here the sample spans roughly 2.6 million clones, around nine tenths being singletons. The chain employs TRBV4-1 and TRBJ1-4; TRBD1 agrees at 12 bases. The TCR was taken from a young man in good health. The specimen was naive CD4+ T cells sorted from blood. The subset: CD45RA+ positively selected. CDR3: CASSLIPGQGAEKLFF. CDR3 in DNA: TGCGCCAGCAGCCTTATCCCGGGACAGGGGGCTGAAAAACTGTTTTTT.